This is a list of T cell receptor beta chains from one sample in a study of T cell responses to AZD1222 COVID-19 vaccine. Measured with immunoSEQ multiplex PCR; TCRdb has only the in-frame clones, and not every one. Of 34,000 or so clones in the sample, 85% to 90% are singletons; the top ten hold 7%. Sequencing was performed on peripheral blood, taken on day 0 of AZD1222 vaccination. The receptor source for this set is an adult in good health. CDR3s include the opening cysteine and the closing phenylalanine or tryptophan. A D gene is named only where the DNA matches it firmly. Size values are once, few and many counts, or a class for expanded clones, and some rows have none.

V gene	D gene	J gene	clone size	CDR3 DNA	CDR3 protein
TRBV7-9	NA	TRBJ1-5	NA	TGTGCCAGCAGCCTCTCAACACAGCCCCAGCATTTT	CASSLSTQPQHF
TRBV9	TRBD2	TRBJ2-1	NA	TGTGCCAGCAGCGCCTTGCGGGGGAAGGCGAATGAGCAGTTCTTC	CASSALRGKANEQFF
TRBV28	NA	TRBJ1-1	once	TGTGCCAGCAGTTTAGGGGGCATGGGTAGGGCCACTGAAGCTTTCTTT	CASSLGGMGRATEAFF
TRBV5-5	NA	TRBJ1-4	NA	TGTGCCAGCAGCTTGGTAGGGCGAGAAAAACTGTTTTTT	CASSLVGREKLFF
TRBV2	TRBD1	TRBJ2-1	NA	TGTGCCAGCAATACCTACCGGGACAGGGAGTTGGGTGAGCAGTTCTTC	CASNTYRDRELGEQFF
TRBV7-8	TRBD2	TRBJ2-3	NA	TGTGCCAGCAGCTTAGGACTAGCGGAACGCACAGATACGCAGTATTTT	CASSLGLAERTDTQYF
TRBV9	TRBD2	TRBJ2-4	NA	TGTGCCAGCAGCGTAGATGGTAGCGGGGGGAAAATTCCTCACTTC	CASSVDGSGGKIPHF
TRBV7-9	TRBD2	TRBJ2-7	NA	TGTGCCAGCAGCCTTACTAGCGGGAAGGTCGAGCAGTACTTC	CASSLTSGKVEQYF
TRBV6-5	TRBD2	TRBJ2-5	NA	TGTGCCAGCAGTACTCCGGGACTAGCCCAAGAGACCCAGTACTTC	CASSTPGLAQETQYF
TRBV4-1	TRBD1	TRBJ1-5	NA	TGCGCCAGCAGCCAAGGGGGTCCAGGGGGAGCTGGGTGGCCCCAGCATTTT	CASSQGGPGGAGWPQHF
TRBV7-2	TRBD1	TRBJ1-2	few	TGTGCCAGCAGCTTAGGGGGGTCGGGACAGGGGTACTATGGCTACACCTTC	CASSLGGSGQGYYGYTF
TRBV3-1/TRBV3-2	TRBD2	TRBJ2-1	NA	TGTGCCAGCAGCCAAGAAAGGCTAGCGGTCGACAATGAGCAGTTCTTC	CASSQERLAVDNEQFF
TRBV6-5	NA	TRBJ1-6	NA	TGTGCCAGTTATTCGACAGGCTCCCATTCACCCCTCCACTTT	CASYSTGSHSPLHF
TRBV6-5	NA	TRBJ2-7	NA	TGTGCCAGCAGTTCGAGGACTGAGACCTACGAGCAGTACTTC	CASSSRTETYEQYF
TRBV19	NA	TRBJ2-3	NA	TGTGCCAGTAGTATAAGAGGGAAAACAGATACGCAGTATTTT	CASSIRGKTDTQYF
TRBV29-1	NA	TRBJ1-2	NA	TGCAGCGTTGAACTCTCAGGGGAGGGCTACACCTTC	CSVELSGEGYTF
TRBV7-2	NA	TRBJ2-3	NA	TGTGCCAGCAGCTTAAACGGGGCCACAGATACGCAGTATTTT	CASSLNGATDTQYF
TRBV19	NA	TRBJ1-3	NA	TGTGCCAGTGGGGGCACCATATATTTT	CASGGTIYF
TRBV9	NA	TRBJ1-1	NA	TGTGCCAGCAGCGTTAATGTGGGCGCTGAAGCTTTCTTT	CASSVNVGAEAFF
TRBV7-9	NA	TRBJ2-3	NA	TGTGCCAGCAGCTTCGGAGATACGCAGTATTTT	CASSFGDTQYF
TRBV3-1/TRBV3-2	NA	TRBJ1-6	NA	TGTGCCAGCAGCCAAGAGGGAGGGAGCTCCTATAATTCACCCCTCCACTTT	CASSQEGGSSYNSPLHF
TRBV5-1	NA	TRBJ2-1	NA	TGCGCCAGCAGCCCTTTCTTAAGCTCCTACAATGAGCAGTTCTTC	CASSPFLSSYNEQFF
TRBV19	NA	TRBJ1-2	NA	TGTGCCAGTAGTCCTCTAAACTATGGCTACACCTTC	CASSPLNYGYTF
TRBV24-1	TRBD1	TRBJ2-7	NA	TGTGCCACCAGTGATCCGGGGACAGGACTAAGGGACGAGCAGTACTTC	CATSDPGTGLRDEQYF
TRBV6-5	NA	TRBJ1-2	NA	TGTGCCAGCAGTTACTCGAATTCCCTTAACTATGGCTACACCTTC	CASSYSNSLNYGYTF
TRBV7-9	NA	TRBJ2-7	NA	TGTGCCAGCGCAGGGAGCTCCTACGAGCAGTACTTC	CASAGSSYEQYF
TRBV5-1	NA	TRBJ1-1	NA	TGCGCCAGCAGCCAAGGGGAGTTGAATGAAGCTTTCTTT	CASSQGELNEAFF
TRBV6-5	NA	TRBJ2-7	NA	TGTGCCAGCAGCCGCTGGACGGGGGCATACGAGCAGTACTTC	CASSRWTGAYEQYF
TRBV28	TRBD2	TRBJ2-2	few	TGTGCCAGCAGTTTCACCGGGGGGTACACCGGGGAGCTGTTTTTT	CASSFTGGYTGELFF
TRBV6-5	NA	TRBJ1-5	NA	TGTGCCAGCAGTTACCCGATGGGGAATCAGCCCCAGCATTTT	CASSYPMGNQPQHF
TRBV7-7	TRBD2	TRBJ2-3	NA	TGTGCCAGCAGCCCCCTCGTCAGGACTAGCGGCACAGATACGCAGTATTTT	CASSPLVRTSGTDTQYF
TRBV2	TRBD2	TRBJ2-3	NA	TGTGCCAGCACCGGACTAGCGGGGGGTTCTACTAGCACAGATACGCAGTATTTT	CASTGLAGGSTSTDTQYF
TRBV4-2	NA	TRBJ2-3	NA	TGTGCCAGCAGCCGAGGGGACGGCCGCACAGATACGCAGTATTTT	CASSRGDGRTDTQYF
TRBV6-1	NA	TRBJ2-1	NA	TGTGCCAGCAGTGATACGGCAGGGACCTACAATGAGCAGTTCTTC	CASSDTAGTYNEQFF
TRBV7-9	TRBD1	TRBJ2-6	NA	TGTGCCAGCAGCTTGGACAGGGGCCCTGGGGCCAACGTCCTGACTTTC	CASSLDRGPGANVLTF
TRBV6-6	NA	TRBJ1-2	NA	TGTGCCAGCAGCCGGGCGGGGGATGGCTACACCTTC	CASSRAGDGYTF
TRBV11-2	TRBD2	TRBJ2-7	NA	TGTGCCGGATCTAGCGGAAACTCCTACGAGCAGTACTTC	CAGSSGNSYEQYF
TRBV5-8	NA	TRBJ2-1	once	TGTGCCAGCAGCTTCACAACCAATGAGCAGTTCTTC	CASSFTTNEQFF
TRBV21-1	NA	TRBJ1-2	NA	TGTGCCAGCAGCAAAAAAGGTGGGGGGGCCTATGGCTACACCTTC	CASSKKGGGAYGYTF